The next 3 T cell receptor beta chains were all read from a single sample in a study of blood T cell repertoires in COVID-19 (dated by TCRdb to 2018 to 2020). Library method: the immunoSEQ multiplex PCR assay. TCRdb mirrors the immuneACCESS table, restricted to in-frame sequences. Some clones are absent from its copies; in checked studies, under half trace to an unresolved V gene, and the reason for the others is unknown. The sample table holds some 330,000 clones, of which more than 75% were seen once. The ten most abundant clones make up around 2% of the sample. Sequencing input: PBMCs or T cells enriched from blood (not recorded which). These receptors came from a middle-aged man in a cohort exposed to, infected with or recovered from COVID-19 (not recorded which).

The chain employs TRBV6-5 and TRBJ2-7; 7 bases are a match to TRBD1. V dropped 5 bases and J dropped 5; count of bases not matched to a gene: 9. The CDR3 totals 14 residues. Germline V lookup: CDR1 MNHEY, CDR2 SVGAGI. The CDR3 reads CASSLRTGPHEQYF. CDR3 nucleotide sequence: TGTGCCAGCAGTCTCCGGACAGGTCCCCACGAGCAGTACTTC.

This sequence joins TRBV11-2 and TRBJ2-1; 9 positions agree with TRBD2. The junction had 2 bases not matched to a gene; V was cut back by 1 base and J by 4 bases. CDR1 SGHAT and CDR2 FQNNGV come from the germline V gene. This CDR3 spans 15 amino acids. The CDR3 region is CASSLASGTYNEQFF. The CDR3 DNA is TGTGCCAGCAGCTTAGCTAGCGGGACGTACAATGAGCAGTTCTTC. Using reference TRBV11-2 and TRBJ2-1 for the parts outside the CDR3, the full variable domain is EAGVAQSPRYKIIEKRQSVAFWCNPISGHATLYWYQQILGQGPKLLIQFQNNGVVDDSQLPKDRFSAERLKGVDSTLKIQPAKLEDSAVYLCASSLASGTYNEQFFGPGTRLTVL.

V is TRBV7-3 and J is TRBJ2-1; weak D call: TRBD2 (5 bases). Germline V gene sequence: CDR1 SGHTA, CDR2 FQGTGA. The CDR3 spans 14 residues. Trimming stripped 6 bases from V and 5 bases from J, with 14 bases between. The CDR3 coding sequence is TGTGCCAGCAGGCCCACTGGACTGGACAATGAGCAGTTCTTC. Encoded protein: CASRPTGLDNEQFF. The full variable domain, in which reference TRBV7-3 and TRBJ2-1 provide the parts outside the CDR3, is GAGVSQTPSNKVTEKGKYVELRCDPISGHTALYWYRQSLGQGPEFLIYFQGTGAADDSGLPNDRFFAVRPEGSVSTLKIQRTERGDSAVYLCASRPTGLDNEQFFGPGTRLTVL.